This record looks at one TCR beta chain sequence and its context. From germline, CDR1 is SGHDN and CDR2 FVKESK. CDR3 length equals 16 residues. Trimming removed 4 bases from V and 4 bases from J; junction bases left unmatched: 9. Assay: immunoSEQ multiplex PCR; the TCRdb copy retains only in-frame clones and omits some. Of 250,000 to 350,000 clones listed, more than 70% are singletons. The record originates from a study of blood T cell repertoires in COVID-19. Turning to the study itself: Recovered status applied to Cohort 3 donors who had two consecutive negative PCRs. It also applied to those with clearance or with symptom resolution. T cells, B-cell-depleted T cells, or PBMCs provided the cDNA or gDNA that served as material.

Cohorts were determined from participant-reported clinical history. The sequence was collected from a woman aged 55-70 years in a cohort exposed to, infected with or recovered from COVID-19 (not recorded which). V is TRBV14 and J is TRBJ2-2; 7 bases are a match to TRBD2. The material sequenced was PBMCs or T cells enriched from blood (not recorded which). The CDR3 loop reads CASSPARGRATGELFF. The CDR3 coding sequence is TGTGCCAGCAGCCCTGCGAGAGGGAGGGCCACCGGGGAGCTGTTTTTT.